Detailed here is one T cell receptor beta chain. The antigen is undetermined. Time point meaning: 2014-2015 season, pre-vaccination. Adults received seasonal inactivated influenza vaccine, with sorted blood CD4 subsets sequenced before and after. Community-dwelling subjects without influenza vaccination in the prior 6 months were enrolled. Sorted cTfh were non-naive CD4+CXCR5+PD-1+, either ICOS+CD38+ or ICOS-CD38-. The data are from a study of follicular helper T cells after annual influenza vaccination. Using immunoSEQ multiplex PCR, the repertoire was profiled, and TCRdb retains in-frame clones only, with some absent. The sample contains about 2,700 clones, approximately 80% of which appear only once. Whole-study results and caveats: Recurrent ICOS+CD38+ cTfh clonotypes included tetramer and AIM influenza-specific ones.

The CDR3 covers 15 residues. Germline V gene data show CDR1 as SGHVS and CDR2 as FQNEAQ. Deletions cut 2 bases from V and 3 bases from J, with 13 bases between. The sequences come from CXCR5+ CD38- circulating T follicular helper cells from blood, collected on the day of influenza vaccination. The subset here: circulating Tfh, non-naive CD4+CXCR5+PD-1+ (ICOS+CD38+ or ICOS-CD38-). V and J are TRBV7-8 and TRBJ1-1; tentative D call: TRBD1 (6 bases). The clonotype was recovered from an adult who received the influenza vaccine. CDR3 coding DNA: TGTGCCAGCAGCTTAATCCAAGGGGGGGACACTGAAGCTTTCTTT. It is translated as CASSLIQGGDTEAFF.